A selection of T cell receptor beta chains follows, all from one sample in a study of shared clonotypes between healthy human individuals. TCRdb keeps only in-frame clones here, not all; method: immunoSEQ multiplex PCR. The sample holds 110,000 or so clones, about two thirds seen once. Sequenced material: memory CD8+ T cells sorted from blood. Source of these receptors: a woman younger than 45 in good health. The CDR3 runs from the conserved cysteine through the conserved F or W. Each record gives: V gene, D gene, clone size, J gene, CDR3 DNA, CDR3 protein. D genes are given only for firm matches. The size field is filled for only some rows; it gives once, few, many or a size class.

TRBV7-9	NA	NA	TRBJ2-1	TGTGCCAGCAGCCCAAGGGGGGGTAGCACCTACAATGAGCAGTTCTTC	CASSPRGGSTYNEQFF
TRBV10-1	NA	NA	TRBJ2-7	TGCGCCAGCGACAGGGACTCATCATCCTACGAGCAGTACTTC	CASDRDSSSYEQYF
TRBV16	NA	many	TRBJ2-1	TGTGCCAGCAGCCGAACGGCCGGGCAGAACTCCTACAATGAGCAGTTCTTC	CASSRTAGQNSYNEQFF
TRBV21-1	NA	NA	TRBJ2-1	NA	CASSKVGRGNNEQFF
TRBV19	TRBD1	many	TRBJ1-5	TGTGCCAGTAGTGTGACAGGGGATGGCAATCAGCCCCAGCATTTT	CASSVTGDGNQPQHF
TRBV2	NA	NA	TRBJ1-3	TGTGCCAGCAGTGATGGGGAGATCTCTGGAAACACCATATATTTT	CASSDGEISGNTIYF
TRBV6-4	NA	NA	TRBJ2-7	TGTGCCAGCAGTCGACCCGTCGACTACTCCTACGAGCAGTACTTC	CASSRPVDYSYEQYF
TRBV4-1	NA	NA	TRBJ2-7	TGCGCCAGCAGCCGGCGACAGGGACGGCGGGAGTTCGACGAGCAGTACTTC	CASSRRQGRREFDEQYF
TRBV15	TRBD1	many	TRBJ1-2	TGTGCCACCAGCAGAGAGGTGGTCCAGGGGGCGATGGACTATGGCTACACCTTC	CATSREVVQGAMDYGYTF
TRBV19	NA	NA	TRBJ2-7	TGTGCCAGTAGTACAGACTACGAGCAGTACTTC	CASSTDYEQYF
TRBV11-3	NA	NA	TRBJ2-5	TGTGCCAGCAGCACCCCGGGGGAGGCCCAGTACTTC	CASSTPGEAQYF
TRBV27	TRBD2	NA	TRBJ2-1	TGTGCCAGCAGTTTAAGGGCGGGAGGGCCTTTCGATGAGCAGTTCTTC	CASSLRAGGPFDEQFF
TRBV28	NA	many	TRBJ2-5	TGTGCCAGCTCGACACGCCAAGAGACCCAGTACTTC	CASSTRQETQYF
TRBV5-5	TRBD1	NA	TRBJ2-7	TGTGCCAGCAGCTCGACAGGGGATAGCTACGAGCAGTACTTC	CASSSTGDSYEQYF
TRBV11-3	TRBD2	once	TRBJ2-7	TGTGCCAGCAGCTTTCTAGCGGTCACCTACGAGCAGTACTTC	CASSFLAVTYEQYF
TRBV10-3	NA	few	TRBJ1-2	TGTGCCATCAGGGGGAACTATGGCTACACCTTC	CAIRGNYGYTF
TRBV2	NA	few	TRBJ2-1	TGTGCCAGCAGTGAACCCCGGACTGGGTACAATGAGCAGTTCTTC	CASSEPRTGYNEQFF
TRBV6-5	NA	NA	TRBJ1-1	TGTGCCAGCGGCACATCCAGGGGAGTACACACTGAAGCTTTCTTT	CASGTSRGVHTEAFF
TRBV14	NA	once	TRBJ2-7	TGTGCCAGCAGCCAAGTGGGCAGATCCTACGAGCAGTACTTC	CASSQVGRSYEQYF
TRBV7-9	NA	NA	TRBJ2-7	TGTGCCAGCAGCTTAGCCTCTCGGGGCGGAGCGACCTACGAGCAGTACTTC	CASSLASRGGATYEQYF
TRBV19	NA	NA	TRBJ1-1	TGTGCCAGTAGGGAGGTGGGGGCTTCTGGCACTGAAGCTTTCTTT	CASREVGASGTEAFF
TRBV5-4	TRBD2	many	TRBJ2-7	TGTGCCAGCAGCCAAGATGGGACTAGCGGCTCCTACGAGCAGTACTTC	CASSQDGTSGSYEQYF
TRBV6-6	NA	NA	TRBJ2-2	TGTGCCAGCAGTTACGGGACCGGGGAGACCGGGGAGCTGTTTTTT	CASSYGTGETGELFF
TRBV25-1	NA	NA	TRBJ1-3	TGTGCCAGCAGTGAATATGGGGAGGCTGGAAACACCATATATTTT	CASSEYGEAGNTIYF
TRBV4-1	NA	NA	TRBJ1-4	TGCGCCAGCAGCCAAGGGGCGTTCAATAATGAAAAACTGTTTTTT	CASSQGAFNNEKLFF
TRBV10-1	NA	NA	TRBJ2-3	TGCGCCAGCAGTCAAAGTCAGGGGGGTACAGATACGCAGTATTTT	CASSQSQGGTDTQYF
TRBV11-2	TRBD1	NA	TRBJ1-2	TGTGCCAGCGGGTGGACAGGGGGCGACCCGGGGGCTGGCTACACCTTC	CASGWTGGDPGAGYTF
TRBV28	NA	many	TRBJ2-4	TGTGCCAGCAGTTTATTATCTTTGCGGGCAGCCAAAAACATTCAGTACTTC	CASSLLSLRAAKNIQYF
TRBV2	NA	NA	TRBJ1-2	TGTGCCAGCAGTGGGGCTCGGGGGTTTGGTGGCTACACCTTC	CASSGARGFGGYTF
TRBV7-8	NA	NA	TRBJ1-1	TGTGCCAGCAGCTTATGGCCCCAGTTGAACACTGAAGCTTTCTTT	CASSLWPQLNTEAFF
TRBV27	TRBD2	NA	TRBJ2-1	TGTGCCAGCAGTTCTATAGCGGGGGGGTACAATGAGCAGTTCTTC	CASSSIAGGYNEQFF